This T cell receptor (beta chain) emerged from a study of blood T cells in healthy people across ages. Overall study results and limits: Observed TCR beta diversity per million T cells went down as age went up. This fall followed a roughly linear course with age.

Germline CDR1 SGHTA, CDR2 FQGNSA. V lost 8 bases and J 4 bases, leaving 18 bases between the germline ends. The CDR3 is 15 residues long. Using a J-beta primer mix together with a sample-barcoded 5' primer, a second PCR was run for about 6 to 12 cycles. TCRdb re-called the 5' RACE reads through MiXCR, storing one row per CDR3 protein. This sample carries some 800,000 distinct CDR3 sequences, 44% of them seen once, and the ten largest clones take nearly 20%. This clonotype was observed a few times. Its cognate antigen is unknown. This clonotype originated in a man aged 55 to 70 in good health. The chain employs TRBV7-2 and TRBJ2-1, with D unclear. Material: blood. CDR3 protein: CASSRGPNPYNEQFF. CDR3 bases: TGTGCCAGCTCGAGAGGCCCAAATCCATACAATGAGCAGTTCTTC. Looking up the rest from reference TRBV7-2 and TRBJ2-1 gives the full variable domain: GAGVSQSPSNKVTEKGKDVELRCDPISGHTALYWYRQSLGQGLEFLIYFQGNSAPDKSGLPSDRFSAERTGGSVSTLTIQRTQQEDSAVYLCASSRGPNPYNEQFFGPGTRLTVL.